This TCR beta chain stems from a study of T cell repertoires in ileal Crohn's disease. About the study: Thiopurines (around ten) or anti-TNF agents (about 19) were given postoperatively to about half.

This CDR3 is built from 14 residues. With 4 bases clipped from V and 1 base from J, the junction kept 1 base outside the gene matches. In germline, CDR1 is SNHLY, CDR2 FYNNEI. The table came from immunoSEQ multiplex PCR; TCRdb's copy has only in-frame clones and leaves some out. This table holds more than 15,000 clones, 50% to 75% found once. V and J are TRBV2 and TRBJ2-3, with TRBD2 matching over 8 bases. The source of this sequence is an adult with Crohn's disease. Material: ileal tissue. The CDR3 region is CASSGRGGTDTQYF. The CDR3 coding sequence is TGTGCCAGCAGTGGGCGGGGGGGCACAGATACGCAGTATTTT.